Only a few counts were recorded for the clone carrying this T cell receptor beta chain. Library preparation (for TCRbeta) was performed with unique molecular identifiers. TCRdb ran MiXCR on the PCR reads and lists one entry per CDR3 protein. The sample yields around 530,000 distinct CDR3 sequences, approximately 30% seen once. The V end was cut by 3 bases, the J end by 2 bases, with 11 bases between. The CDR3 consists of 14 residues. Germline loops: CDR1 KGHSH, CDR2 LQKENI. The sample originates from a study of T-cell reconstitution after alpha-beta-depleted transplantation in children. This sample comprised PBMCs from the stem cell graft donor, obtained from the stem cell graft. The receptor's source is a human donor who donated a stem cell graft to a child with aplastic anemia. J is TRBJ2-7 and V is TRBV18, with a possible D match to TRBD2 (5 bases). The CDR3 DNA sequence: TGTGCCAGCTCACCGCCGGGATTCACCTACGAGCAGTACGTC. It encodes CASSPPGFTYEQYV.